This T cell receptor beta chain stems from a study of cytomegalovirus exposure and HLA in healthy donors. The study, taken as a whole, reports: In a later analysis, donors in an Asian-associated ancestry cluster reportedly had fewer N-insertions in productive TCRs than the cohort mean.

About this clone itself: Its antigen is undetermined.

PCR was performed using 60 Vbeta and 13 Jbeta primers. Generated by immunoSEQ multiplex PCR, the TCRdb table keeps only in-frame clones and is missing some. The sample carries approximately 140,000 clones, under 85% recorded once. Per germline, CDR1 LNHDA and CDR2 SQIVND (reference sequence). The V segment lost 3 bases and the J segment 0 bases; nucleotides outside the gene matches: 8. CDR3 size: 18 residues. The sample comprised PBMCs. The receptor was derived from a boy under 18 in good health and CMV-seronegative. The rearrangement uses TRBV19 and TRBJ2-1, with TRBD2 matching over 10 bases. The CDR3: CASSIVLASGSSYNEQFF. In nucleotides, the CDR3 is TGTGCCAGTAGTATCGTCTTGGCTAGCGGGAGCTCCTACAATGAGCAGTTCTTC.